This T cell receptor (beta chain) comes out of a study of blood T cell repertoires in COVID-19. Turning to the study itself: Sites in the United States, Italy and Spain provided acute and convalescent COVID-19 samples. From T cells, B-cell-depleted T cells, or PBMCs came the material, which was cDNA or gDNA.

Assay: immunoSEQ multiplex PCR; the TCRdb copy retains only in-frame clones and omits some. The repertoire holds about 50,000 clones, with 83% as singletons. The CDR3 loop spans 12 amino acids. V shed 6 bases and J shed 3 bases, with 12 bases lying between them. Germline V lookup: CDR1 SQVTM, CDR2 ANQGSEA. The chain employs TRBV29-1 and TRBJ2-7; D is perhaps TRBD1 (5 bases). Sequencing input: peripheral blood. This sequence originates from a woman over 75 with acute or convalescent COVID-19. The CDR3 here is CSVAVQGYEQYF. The CDR3 nucleotides read TGCAGCGTGGCGGTTCAGGGCTACGAGCAGTACTTC.